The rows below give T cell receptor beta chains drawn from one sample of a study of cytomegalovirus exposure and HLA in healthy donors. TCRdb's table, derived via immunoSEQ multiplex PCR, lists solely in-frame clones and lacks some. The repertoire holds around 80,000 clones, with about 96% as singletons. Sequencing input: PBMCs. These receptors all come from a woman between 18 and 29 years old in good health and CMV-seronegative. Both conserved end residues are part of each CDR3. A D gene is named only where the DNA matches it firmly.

CDR3: CASARDSDYEQYF
DNA: TGTGCCAGCGCCCGGGACAGCGACTACGAGCAGTACTTC
D: TRBD1
length: 13
J: TRBJ2-7
V: TRBV7-2

CDR3: CASSIDGTALNIQYF
DNA: TGTGCCAGTAGTATAGACGGGACAGCCCTAAACATTCAGTACTTC
D: TRBD1
length: 15
J: TRBJ2-4
V: TRBV19

CDR3: CASSVAFWGDNEQFF
DNA: TGTGCCAGCAGCGTAGCATTTTGGGGGGACAATGAGCAGTTCTTC
D: .
length: 15
J: TRBJ2-1
V: TRBV9

CDR3: CASSEPAGPYGYTF
DNA: TGTGCCAGCAGTGAACCCGCAGGGCCATATGGCTACACCTTC
D: .
length: 14
J: TRBJ1-2
V: TRBV2

CDR3: CASSIALGGGSSGANVLTF
DNA: TGTGCCAGTAGTATAGCTCTGGGTGGCGGGAGCTCTGGGGCCAACGTCCTGACTTTC
D: TRBD2
length: 19
J: TRBJ2-6
V: TRBV19

CDR3: CASSRIPQGWFTDTQYF
DNA: TGTGCCAGCAGCCGAATCCCCCAGGGTTGGTTCACAGATACGCAGTATTTT
D: .
length: 17
J: TRBJ2-3
V: TRBV7-6

CDR3: CASSLSGRALAGELFF
DNA: TGTGCCAGCAGTTTATCCGGGAGGGCCCTTGCCGGGGAGCTGTTTTTT
D: TRBD2
length: 16
J: TRBJ2-2
V: TRBV27

CDR3: CASSDSIICRRREGQDEQFF
DNA: TGTGCCAGCAGTGACTCGATAATTTGTCGTCGGCGGGAGGGCCAGGATGAGCAGTTCTTC
D: TRBD2
length: 20
J: TRBJ2-1
V: TRBV6-4

CDR3: CASSPEGTSTDTQYF
DNA: TGTGCCAGCAGCCCTGAGGGGACTAGCACAGATACGCAGTATTTT
D: .
length: 15
J: TRBJ2-3
V: TRBV7-6

CDR3: CASSREGGQKYEQYF
DNA: TGTGCCAGCAGCCGAGAGGGGGGACAGAAATACGAGCAGTACTTC
D: .
length: 15
J: TRBJ2-7
V: TRBV5-4

CDR3: CASSRAGTGSTDTQYF
DNA: TGTGCCAGCAGCCGGGCCGGGACAGGGAGCACAGATACGCAGTATTTT
D: TRBD1
length: 16
J: TRBJ2-3
V: TRBV7-9

CDR3: CASSRPRTSGSYNEQFF
DNA: TGTGCCAGCAGTCGGCCTCGGACTAGCGGCTCCTACAATGAGCAGTTCTTC
D: TRBD2
length: 17
J: TRBJ2-1
V: TRBV7-2